This T cell receptor beta chain was sequenced for a study of cytomegalovirus exposure and HLA in healthy donors. The primer mix had 60 Vbeta and 13 Jbeta primers. Data came from immunoSEQ multiplex PCR; TCRdb stores just in-frame clones and leaves some out. Of some 180,000 clones in the sample, around 80% were seen once. A word on this clone: The antigen is unknown.

General study results and limits: CMV serostatus alone was available as immune exposure information. Reportedly, a later analysis found an Asian-associated ancestry cluster had fewer N-insertions than the roughly 670-donor mean. When the data were analyzed later, several of the most significant clusters appeared to be linked to common viral pathogens.

Germline loops: CDR1 SGHRS, CDR2 YFSETQ. V lost 4 bases and J lost 5, with 15 bases in between. This CDR3 spans 14 amino acids. The chain has TRBV5-1 and TRBJ2-5; a possible D gene is TRBD1 (6 bases). The sequence came from a woman between 25 and 40 years old in good health and CMV-seropositive. Sequenced sample: PBMCs. This chain's CDR3 is CASSVGTPRETQYF. For the CDR3, the DNA is TGCGCCAGCAGCGTCGGGACACCTAGGGAGACCCAGTACTTC. Supplemented by reference TRBV5-1 and TRBJ2-5, the full variable domain reads KAGVTQTPRYLIKTRGQQVTLSCSPISGHRSVSWYQQTPGQGLQFLFEYFSETQRNKGNFPGRFSGRQFSNSRSEMNVSTLELGDSALYLCASSVGTPRETQYFGPGTRLLVL.